The clone carrying this TCR beta chain has at least ten counts. This sample is part of a study of T cells in Graves' hyperthyroidism and ophthalmopathy. TCR beta CDR3 region amplification was performed from RNA transcripts. TCR CDR3 regions were first amplified by RT-PCR with HTBI primers. TCRdb called the multiplex PCR reads again in MiXCR, with one record for every CDR3 protein. The sample yields around 700,000 distinct CDR3 sequences, under 20% seen once. Germline-derived CDR1 and CDR2 are SGHTA and FQGTGA. The V end lost 4 bases, the J end lost 2 bases, and 14 bases lay between the germline ends. The CDR3 is made up of 16 amino acids.

The sample consisted of blood. This sequence joins TRBV7-3 and TRBJ2-2; tentative D call: TRBD2 (5 bases). This receptor was taken from a woman aged 45-59 years with Graves' hyperthyroidism that later progressed to Graves' ophthalmopathy. The CDR3 is CASSSNGEPNTGELFF. CDR3 coding DNA: TGTGCCAGCAGCTCGAACGGGGAGCCTAACACCGGGGAGCTGTTTTTT.